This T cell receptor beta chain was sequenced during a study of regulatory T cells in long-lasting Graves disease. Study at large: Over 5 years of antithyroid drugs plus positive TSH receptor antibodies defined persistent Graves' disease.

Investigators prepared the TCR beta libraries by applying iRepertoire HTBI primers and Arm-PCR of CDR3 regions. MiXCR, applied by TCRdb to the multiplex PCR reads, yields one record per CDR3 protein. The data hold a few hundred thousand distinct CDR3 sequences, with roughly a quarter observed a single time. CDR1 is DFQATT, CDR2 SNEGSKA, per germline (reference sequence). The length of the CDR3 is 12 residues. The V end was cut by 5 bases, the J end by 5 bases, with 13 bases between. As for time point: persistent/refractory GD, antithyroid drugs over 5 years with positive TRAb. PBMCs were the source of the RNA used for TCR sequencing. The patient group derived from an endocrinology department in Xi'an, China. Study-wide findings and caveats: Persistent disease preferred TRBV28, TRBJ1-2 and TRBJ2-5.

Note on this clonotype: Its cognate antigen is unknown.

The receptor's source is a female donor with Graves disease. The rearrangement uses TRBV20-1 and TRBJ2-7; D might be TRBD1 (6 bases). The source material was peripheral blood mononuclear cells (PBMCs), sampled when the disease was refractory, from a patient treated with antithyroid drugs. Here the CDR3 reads CSAQEQGHEQYF. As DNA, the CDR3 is TGCAGTGCTCAGGAACAGGGCCACGAGCAGTACTTC.